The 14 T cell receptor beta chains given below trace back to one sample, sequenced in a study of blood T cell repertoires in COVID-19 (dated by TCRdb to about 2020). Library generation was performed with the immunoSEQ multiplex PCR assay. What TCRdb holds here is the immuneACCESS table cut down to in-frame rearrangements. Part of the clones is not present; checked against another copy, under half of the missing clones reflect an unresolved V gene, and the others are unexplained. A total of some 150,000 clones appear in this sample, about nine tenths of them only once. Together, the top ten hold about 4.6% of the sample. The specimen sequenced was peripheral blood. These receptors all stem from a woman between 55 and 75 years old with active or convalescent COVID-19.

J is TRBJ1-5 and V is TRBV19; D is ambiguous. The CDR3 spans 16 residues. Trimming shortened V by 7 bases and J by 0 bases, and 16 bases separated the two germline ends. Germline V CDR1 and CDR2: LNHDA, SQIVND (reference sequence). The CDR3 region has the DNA TGTGCCAGTAAGAGGGTGGCAGATTATAGCAATCAGCCCCAGCATTTT. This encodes CASKRVADYSNQPQHF.

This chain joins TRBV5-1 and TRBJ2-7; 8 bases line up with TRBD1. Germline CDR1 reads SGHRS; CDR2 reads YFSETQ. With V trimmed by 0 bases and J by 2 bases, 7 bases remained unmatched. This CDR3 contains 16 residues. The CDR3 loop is CASSLDKDRATYEQYF. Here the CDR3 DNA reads TGCGCCAGCAGCTTGGACAAGGACAGGGCCACCTACGAGCAGTACTTC.

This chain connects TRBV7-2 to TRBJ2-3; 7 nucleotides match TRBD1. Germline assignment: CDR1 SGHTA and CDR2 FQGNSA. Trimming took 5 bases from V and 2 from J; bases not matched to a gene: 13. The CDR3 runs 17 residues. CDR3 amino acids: CASSPRTLGTDTDTQYF. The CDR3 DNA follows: TGTGCCAGCAGCCCCCGGACATTAGGGACAGACACAGATACGCAGTATTTT.

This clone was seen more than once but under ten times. The CDR3 region is CASSLAGNQPQHF. DNA of the CDR3: TGTGCCAGCAGCTTGGCAGGAAATCAGCCCCAGCATTTT. The genes are TRBV5-5 and TRBJ1-5, with D hard to call. Germline assignment: CDR1 SGHKS and CDR2 YYEKEE (reference sequence). V was clipped by 0 bases and J by 4 bases, with 5 bases between them. This CDR3 has 13 residues. The whole variable domain, remainder taken from reference TRBV5-5 and TRBJ1-5, is DAGVTQSPTHLIKTRGQQVTLRCSPISGHKSVSWYQQVLGQGPQFIFQYYEKEERGRGNFPDRFSARQFPNYSSELNVNALLLGDSALYLCASSLAGNQPQHFGDGTRLSIL.

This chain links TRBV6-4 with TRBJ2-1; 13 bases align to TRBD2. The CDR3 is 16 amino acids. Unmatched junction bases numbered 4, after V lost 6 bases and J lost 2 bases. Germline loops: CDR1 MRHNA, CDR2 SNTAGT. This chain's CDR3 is CASSTSGGATYNEQFF. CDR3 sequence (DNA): TGTGCCAGCAGCACTAGCGGGGGGGCTACCTACAATGAGCAGTTCTTC.

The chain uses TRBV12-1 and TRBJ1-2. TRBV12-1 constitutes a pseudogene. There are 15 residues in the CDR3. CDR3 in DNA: TGTGCCAGCGGCTTTGAATCCTTACGGAACTATGGCTACACCTTC. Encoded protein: CASGFESLRNYGYTF.

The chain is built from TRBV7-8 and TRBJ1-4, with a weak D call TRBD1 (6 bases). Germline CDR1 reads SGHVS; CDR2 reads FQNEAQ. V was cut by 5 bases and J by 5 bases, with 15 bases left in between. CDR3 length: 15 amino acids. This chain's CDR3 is CASSPQTGDNEKLFF. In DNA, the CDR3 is TGTGCCAGCAGCCCCCAGACAGGAGACAATGAAAAACTGTTTTTT.

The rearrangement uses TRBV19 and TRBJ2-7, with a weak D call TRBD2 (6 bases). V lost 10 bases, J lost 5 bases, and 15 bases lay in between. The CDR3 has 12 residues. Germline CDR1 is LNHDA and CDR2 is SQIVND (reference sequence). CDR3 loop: CATGFPGDEQYF. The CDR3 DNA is TGTGCCACCGGCTTCCCGGGGGACGAGCAGTACTTC.

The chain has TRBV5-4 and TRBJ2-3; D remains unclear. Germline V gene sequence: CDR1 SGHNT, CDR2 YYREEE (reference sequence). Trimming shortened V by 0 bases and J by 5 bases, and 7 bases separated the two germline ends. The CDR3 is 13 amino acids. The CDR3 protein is CASSLVPGDTQYF. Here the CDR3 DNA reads TGTGCCAGCAGCTTGGTTCCCGGAGATACGCAGTATTTT.

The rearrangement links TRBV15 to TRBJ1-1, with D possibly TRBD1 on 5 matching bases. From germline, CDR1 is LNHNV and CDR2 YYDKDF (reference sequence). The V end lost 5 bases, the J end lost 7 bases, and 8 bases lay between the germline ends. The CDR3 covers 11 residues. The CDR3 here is CATSWTNEAFF. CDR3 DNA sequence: TGTGCCACCAGCTGGACAAATGAAGCTTTCTTT.

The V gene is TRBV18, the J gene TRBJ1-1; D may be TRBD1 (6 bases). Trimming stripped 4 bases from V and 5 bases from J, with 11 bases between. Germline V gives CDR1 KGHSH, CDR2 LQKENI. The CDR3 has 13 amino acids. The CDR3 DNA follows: TGTGCCAGCTCACAGGGGGATAGGACTGAAGCTTTCTTT. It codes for CASSQGDRTEAFF.

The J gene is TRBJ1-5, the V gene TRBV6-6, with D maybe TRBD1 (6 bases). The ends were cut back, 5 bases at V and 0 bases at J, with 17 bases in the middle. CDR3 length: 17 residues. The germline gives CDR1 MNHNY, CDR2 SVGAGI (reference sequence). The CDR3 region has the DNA TGTGCCAGCAGTCGAACTCGGACAGATTATAGCAATCAGCCCCAGCATTTT. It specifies CASSRTRTDYSNQPQHF.

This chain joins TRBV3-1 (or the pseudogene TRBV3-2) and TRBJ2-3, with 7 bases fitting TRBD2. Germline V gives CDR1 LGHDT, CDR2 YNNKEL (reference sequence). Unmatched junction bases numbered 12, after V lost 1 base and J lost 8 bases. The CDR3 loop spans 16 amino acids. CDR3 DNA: TGTGCCAGCAGCCAAGTCCGGACTAGGGCCGTGGGTACGCAGTATTTT. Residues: CASSQVRTRAVGTQYF.

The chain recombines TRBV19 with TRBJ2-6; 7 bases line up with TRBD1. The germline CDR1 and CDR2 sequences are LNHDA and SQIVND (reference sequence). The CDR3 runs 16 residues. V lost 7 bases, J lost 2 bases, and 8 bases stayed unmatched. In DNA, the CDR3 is TGTGCCAGTAAAGGTGGAGACAGGGCTGGGGCCAACGTCCTGACTTTC. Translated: CASKGGDRAGANVLTF. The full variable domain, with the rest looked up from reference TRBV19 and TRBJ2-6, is DGGITQSPKYLFRKEGQNVTLSCEQNLNHDAMYWYRQDPGQGLRLIYYSQIVNDFQKGDIAEGYSVSREKKESFPLTVTSAQKNPTAFYLCASKGGDRAGANVLTFGAGSRLTVL.